The clone carrying this T cell receptor (beta chain) has more than one count but fewer than ten. Its target is unknown. Via MiXCR, TCRdb re-called the reads, giving one row per CDR3 protein. Of more than 400,000 distinct CDR3 sequences listed, around 27% are singletons. This sample is drawn from a study of T cell repertoires in cytomegalovirus infection. Study overall: Public TCR beta signatures marked donors with CMV infection and the matching HLA.

The study, taken as a whole, reports: HLA-C-restricted CMV-specific TCR beta clonotypes were dominant in the ex vivo response. Identification of carriers of CMV plus the relevant HLA was achieved through cumulative public TCR beta family frequency.

Germline assignment: CDR1 MGHRA and CDR2 YSYEKL. V dropped 0 bases and J dropped 3; count of bases not matched to a gene: 8. The CDR3 covers 18 residues. Sequenced sample: PBMCs. This receptor was obtained from a human donor in good health (CMV status not recorded). Some clones in this sample may be carry-over from other donors' samples. This sequence joins TRBV4-1 and TRBJ2-3, with 11 bases that match TRBD2. CDR3 sequence reads: CASSQESPSGRFTDTQYF. CDR3 nucleotide sequence: TGCGCCAGCAGCCAAGAATCCCCTAGCGGGAGGTTTACAGATACGCAGTATTTT.